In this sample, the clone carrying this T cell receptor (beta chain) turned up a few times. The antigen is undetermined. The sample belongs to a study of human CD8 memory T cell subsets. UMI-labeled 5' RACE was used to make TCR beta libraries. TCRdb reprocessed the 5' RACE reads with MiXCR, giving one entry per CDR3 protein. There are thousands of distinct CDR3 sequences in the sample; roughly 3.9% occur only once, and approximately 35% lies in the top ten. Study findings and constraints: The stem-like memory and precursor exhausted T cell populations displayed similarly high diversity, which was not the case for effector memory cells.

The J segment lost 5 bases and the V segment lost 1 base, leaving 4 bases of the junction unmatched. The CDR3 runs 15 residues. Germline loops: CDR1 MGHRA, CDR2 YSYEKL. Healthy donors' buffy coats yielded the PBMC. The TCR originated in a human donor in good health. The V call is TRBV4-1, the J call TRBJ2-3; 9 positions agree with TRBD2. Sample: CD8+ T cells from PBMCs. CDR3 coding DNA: TGCGCCAGCAGCCAAGCAGCGGGAGGAGGAGATACGCAGTATTTT. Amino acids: CASSQAAGGGDTQYF.